This T cell receptor (beta chain) stems from a study of blood T cell repertoires in COVID-19. The V and J ends lost 4 bases and 8 bases respectively, with 13 bases between them. The CDR3 runs to 13 residues. CDR1 is SGHTA, CDR2 FQGNSA, per germline. Authors' data handling: For nucleated cells, counts were estimated from reference gene primer amplification. The table came from immunoSEQ multiplex PCR; TCRdb's copy has only in-frame clones and leaves some out. V and J calls and clone size are those listed in that table; D and trimming were worked out from the DNA. Of some 150,000 clones listed, 80% are singletons.

The sequence was obtained from a woman in her 50s with acute or convalescent COVID-19. The rearrangement joins TRBV7-2 to TRBJ2-3; maybe TRBD2 (6 bases). The sequencing sample was made of peripheral blood. The CDR3 is CASSSQSEGTQYF. CDR3 nucleotide sequence: TGTGCCAGCAGCTCCCAATCGGAGGGTACGCAGTATTTT.